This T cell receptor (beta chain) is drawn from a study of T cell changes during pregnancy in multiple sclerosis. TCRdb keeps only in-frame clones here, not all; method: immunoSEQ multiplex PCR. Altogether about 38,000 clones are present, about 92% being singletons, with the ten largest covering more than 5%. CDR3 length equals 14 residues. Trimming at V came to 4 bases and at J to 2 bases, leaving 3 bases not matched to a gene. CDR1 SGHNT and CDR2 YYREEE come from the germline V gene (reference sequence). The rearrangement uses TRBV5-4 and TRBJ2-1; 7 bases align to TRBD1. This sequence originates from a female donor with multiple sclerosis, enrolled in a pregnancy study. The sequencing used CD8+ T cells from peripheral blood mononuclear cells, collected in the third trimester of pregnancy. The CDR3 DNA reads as TGTGCCAGCAGCGAGACAGGGACCTACAATGAGCAGTTCTTC. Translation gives CASSETGTYNEQFF.